This section outlines one TCR beta chain sequence together with its context. The CDR3 is made up of 15 amino acids. In TCRdb, the 5' RACE reads were re-called with MiXCR into one record per CDR3 protein. This table has tens of thousands of distinct CDR3 sequences, approximately 30% appearing once. The source material was tumor-infiltrating memory CD4+ T cells sorted from the breast tumor. Subset of the sample: memory CD4+ T cells, CD4+CD45RO+CD25-. The TCR was taken from a female donor with breast cancer. The chain joins TRBV21-1 to TRBJ2-5. TRBV21-1 corresponds to a pseudogene. CDR3 coding DNA: TGTGCCAGCACCAAACGGTCTACGGATGAAGAGACCCAGTACTTC. It specifies CASTKRSTDEETQYF.